These T cell receptor beta chains were read from a single sample in a study of blood T cells in healthy people across ages. TCRdb re-derived calls from the 5' RACE reads in MiXCR, one entry per CDR3 protein. The sample comprises fewer than 1,200,000 distinct CDR3 sequences, about 25% of which are singletons, and 0.75% rests with the top ten. The sample was also reused in another study, on T cells of mothers and their children.

The sequencing sample was made of blood. The receptors were gathered from a girl aged 2 to 10 in good health. CDR3s include the opening cysteine and the closing phenylalanine or tryptophan. Each record gives: V gene, D gene, J gene, clone size, CDR3 DNA, CDR3 protein. The D gene is left open where the match is weak. Not all rows give a size; the values are once, few, many and, for expanded clones, a class.

v_gene: TRBV12-3/TRBV12-4
d_gene: .
j_gene: TRBJ2-5
abundance: few
CDR3nt: TGTGCCAGCAGCCACGGGAGTAAGGGGGAGACCCAGTACTTC
CDR3aa: CASSHGSKGETQYF

v_gene: TRBV2
d_gene: .
j_gene: TRBJ1-2
abundance: .
CDR3nt: TGTGCCAGCAGGGGCTTAACTACTAACTATGGCTACACCTTC
CDR3aa: CASRGLTTNYGYTF

v_gene: TRBV7-2
d_gene: .
j_gene: TRBJ2-7
abundance: .
CDR3nt: TGTGCCAGCAGCTTAGCCAGGGGCGGGAACGAGCAGTACTTC
CDR3aa: CASSLARGGNEQYF

v_gene: TRBV3-1
d_gene: TRBD1
j_gene: TRBJ1-1
abundance: .
CDR3nt: TGTGCCAGCAGCCCCCGACAGGGGGAAGTGAACACTGAAGCTTTCTTT
CDR3aa: CASSPRQGEVNTEAFF

v_gene: TRBV6-4
d_gene: .
j_gene: TRBJ1-1
abundance: few
CDR3nt: TGTGCCAGCACCCCCTCGGGAGCTTTCTTT
CDR3aa: CASTPSGAFF

v_gene: TRBV6-6
d_gene: TRBD1
j_gene: TRBJ1-5
abundance: .
CDR3nt: TGTGCCTCCCGGGGAACCACAGGGGTAGTTCAGCCCCAGCATTTT
CDR3aa: CASRGTTGVVQPQHF

v_gene: TRBV24-1
d_gene: .
j_gene: TRBJ2-7
abundance: .
CDR3nt: TGTGCCACCAGTGCTCAAACAGACCCCTTATCCTCCTACGAGCAGTACTTC
CDR3aa: CATSAQTDPLSSYEQYF

v_gene: TRBV9
d_gene: .
j_gene: TRBJ2-3
abundance: few
CDR3nt: TGTGCCAGCAGCGTAGAGCTGGTTAGCACAGATACGCAGTATTTT
CDR3aa: CASSVELVSTDTQYF

v_gene: TRBV13
d_gene: .
j_gene: TRBJ2-7
abundance: .
CDR3nt: TGTGCCAGCAGCGATACCACAGGCCCAGCAAGGGACGAGCAGTACTTC
CDR3aa: CASSDTTGPARDEQYF

v_gene: TRBV9
d_gene: .
j_gene: TRBJ1-5
abundance: .
CDR3nt: TGTGCCAGCAATCCGGAAGGGGGAAATCAGCCCCAGCATTTT
CDR3aa: CASNPEGGNQPQHF

v_gene: TRBV19
d_gene: .
j_gene: TRBJ1-2
abundance: .
CDR3nt: TGTGCCAGTACGTCCGGGCTAGACGGTGCCTATGGCTACACCTTC
CDR3aa: CASTSGLDGAYGYTF

v_gene: TRBV9
d_gene: TRBD1
j_gene: TRBJ2-3
abundance: .
CDR3nt: TGTGCCAGCACAAAACAGACAGGGTTGACAGATACGCAGTATTTT
CDR3aa: CASTKQTGLTDTQYF

v_gene: TRBV19
d_gene: TRBD1
j_gene: TRBJ1-5
abundance: few
CDR3nt: TGTGCCAGTAGGGATTGGACAGGGGGACAGCCCCAGCATTTT
CDR3aa: CASRDWTGGQPQHF

v_gene: TRBV28
d_gene: TRBD1
j_gene: TRBJ2-7
abundance: few
CDR3nt: TGTGCCAGCAGCCCTGACAGGGGCGAAGGGAGAGAGCAGTACTTC
CDR3aa: CASSPDRGEGREQYF

v_gene: TRBV15
d_gene: .
j_gene: TRBJ1-5
abundance: .
CDR3nt: TGTGCCACCCAATTTGGGGCCAATCAGCCCCAGCATTTT
CDR3aa: CATQFGANQPQHF

v_gene: TRBV7-8
d_gene: TRBD1
j_gene: TRBJ2-7
abundance: few
CDR3nt: TGTGCCAGCAGGGACAGGGTGGAGTACGAGCAGTACTTC
CDR3aa: CASRDRVEYEQYF

v_gene: TRBV4-1
d_gene: .
j_gene: TRBJ2-1
abundance: few
CDR3nt: TGCGCCAGCAGCCCCAGGTGGGAGCGAACCTACAATGAGCAGTTCTTC
CDR3aa: CASSPRWERTYNEQFF

v_gene: TRBV12-3/TRBV12-4
d_gene: .
j_gene: TRBJ2-4
abundance: many
CDR3nt: TGTGCCAGCAGCCCGGGACTAGCCAAAAACATTCAGTACTTC
CDR3aa: CASSPGLAKNIQYF

v_gene: TRBV28
d_gene: .
j_gene: TRBJ2-5
abundance: .
CDR3nt: TGTGCCAGCACCTTGGGGGCGGGGACAGAAGAGACCCAGTACTTC
CDR3aa: CASTLGAGTEETQYF

v_gene: TRBV20-1
d_gene: TRBD2
j_gene: TRBJ2-1
abundance: few
CDR3nt: TGCAGTGCTAGAGAAGGGACTAGCGGTTACAATGAGCAGTTCTTC
CDR3aa: CSAREGTSGYNEQFF